Sequencing of this T cell receptor beta chain was carried out in a study of cytomegalovirus exposure and HLA in healthy donors. On this clone: Its antigen is undetermined.

General study results and limits: The authors later found most CMV-associated TCR beta chains appeared HLA-restricted. Common viral pathogens seemed, in a later analysis, to connect with several of the most significant clusters. An Asian-associated ancestry cluster reportedly showed fewer N-insertions than the approximately 700-donor mean in a later analysis.

The ends lost 4 bases at V and 8 bases at J; junction bases unmatched: 6. The CDR3 consists of 14 residues. Germline V gives CDR1 SGHRS, CDR2 YFSETQ. The primer mix had 60 Vbeta and 13 Jbeta primers. Here immunoSEQ multiplex PCR was the method, and the copy in TCRdb shows in-frame clones only, minus some. The top ten hold approximately 2.8% of the sample, which has about 190,000 clones, roughly 77% seen once. Sequencing input: PBMCs. The origin of this receptor is a woman aged 30 to 39 in good health and CMV-seropositive. This chain uses TRBV5-1 with TRBJ2-1; 10 bases are shared with TRBD1. CDR3 bases: TGCGCCAGCAGCCTAAGGACAGGGGGTGATGAGCAGTTCTTC. Protein sequence: CASSLRTGGDEQFF.